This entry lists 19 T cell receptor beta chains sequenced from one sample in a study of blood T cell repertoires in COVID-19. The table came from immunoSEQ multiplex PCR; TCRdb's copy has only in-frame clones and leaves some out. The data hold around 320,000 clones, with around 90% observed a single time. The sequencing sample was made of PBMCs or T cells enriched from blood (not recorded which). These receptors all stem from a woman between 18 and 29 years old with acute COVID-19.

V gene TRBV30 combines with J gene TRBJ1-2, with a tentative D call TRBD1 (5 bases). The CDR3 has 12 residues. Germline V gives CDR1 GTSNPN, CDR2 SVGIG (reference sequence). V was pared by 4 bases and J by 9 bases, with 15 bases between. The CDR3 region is CAWTKDKRSYTF. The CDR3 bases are TGTGCCTGGACCAAGGACAAGAGGAGCTACACCTTC. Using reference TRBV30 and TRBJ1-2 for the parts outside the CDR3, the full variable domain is SQTIHQWPATLVQPVGSPLSLECTVEGTSNPNLYWYRQAAGRGLQLLFYSVGIGQISSEVPQNLSASRPQDRQFILSSKKLLLSDSGFYLCAWTKDKRSYTFGSGTRLTVV.

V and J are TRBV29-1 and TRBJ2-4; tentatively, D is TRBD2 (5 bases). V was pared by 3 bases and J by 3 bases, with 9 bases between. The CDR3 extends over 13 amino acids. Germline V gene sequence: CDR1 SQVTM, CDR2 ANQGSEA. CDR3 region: CSVEREGKNIQYF. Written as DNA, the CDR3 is TGCAGCGTTGAGAGGGAAGGCAAAAACATTCAGTACTTC.

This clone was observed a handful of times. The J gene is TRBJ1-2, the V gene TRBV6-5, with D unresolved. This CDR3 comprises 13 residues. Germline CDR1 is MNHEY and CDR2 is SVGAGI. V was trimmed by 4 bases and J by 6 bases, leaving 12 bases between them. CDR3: CASSSGSRDGYTF. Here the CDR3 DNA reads TGTGCCAGCAGTTCGGGGAGTCGGGATGGCTACACCTTC.

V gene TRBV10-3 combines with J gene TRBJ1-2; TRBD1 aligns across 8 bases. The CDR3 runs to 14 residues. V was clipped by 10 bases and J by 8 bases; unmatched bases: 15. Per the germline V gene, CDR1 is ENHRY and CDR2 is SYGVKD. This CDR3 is CATLKTGGAQGYTF. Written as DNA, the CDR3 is TGTGCCACCCTTAAAACAGGGGGGGCGCAAGGCTACACCTTC.

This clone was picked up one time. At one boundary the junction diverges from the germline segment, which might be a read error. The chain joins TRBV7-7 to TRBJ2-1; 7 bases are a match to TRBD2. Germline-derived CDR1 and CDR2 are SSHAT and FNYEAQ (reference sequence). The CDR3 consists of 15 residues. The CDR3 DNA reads TGTGCTAGCAGCTTAATCGCGGGGGCCTACAATGAGCAGTTCTTC. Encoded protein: CASSLIAGAYNEQFF.

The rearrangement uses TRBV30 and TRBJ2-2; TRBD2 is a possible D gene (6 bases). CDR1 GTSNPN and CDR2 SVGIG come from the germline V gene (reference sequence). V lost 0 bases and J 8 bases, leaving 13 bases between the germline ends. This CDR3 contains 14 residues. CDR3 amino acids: CAWSVLVGRGELFF. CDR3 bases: TGTGCCTGGAGTGTACTTGTCGGGAGAGGGGAGCTGTTTTTT.

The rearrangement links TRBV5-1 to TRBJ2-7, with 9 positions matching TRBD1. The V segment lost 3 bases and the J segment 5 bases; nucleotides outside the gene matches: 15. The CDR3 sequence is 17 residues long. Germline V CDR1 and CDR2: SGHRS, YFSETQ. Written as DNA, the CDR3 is TGCGCCAGCAGCTCCCGACAGGGGGTCTACCGTGACCACGAGCAGTACTTC. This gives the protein CASSSRQGVYRDHEQYF.

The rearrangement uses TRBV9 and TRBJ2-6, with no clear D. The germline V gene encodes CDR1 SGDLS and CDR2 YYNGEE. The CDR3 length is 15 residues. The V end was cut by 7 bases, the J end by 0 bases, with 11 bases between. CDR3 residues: CASAKAHSGANVLTF. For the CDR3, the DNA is TGTGCCAGCGCTAAAGCTCACTCTGGGGCCAACGTCCTGACTTTC.

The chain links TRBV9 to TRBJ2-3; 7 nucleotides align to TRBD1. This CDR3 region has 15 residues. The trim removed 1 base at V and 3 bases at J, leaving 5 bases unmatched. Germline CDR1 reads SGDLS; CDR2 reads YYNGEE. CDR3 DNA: TGTGCCAGCAGCGTATTACAGGGGAATACAGATACGCAGTATTTT. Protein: CASSVLQGNTDTQYF.

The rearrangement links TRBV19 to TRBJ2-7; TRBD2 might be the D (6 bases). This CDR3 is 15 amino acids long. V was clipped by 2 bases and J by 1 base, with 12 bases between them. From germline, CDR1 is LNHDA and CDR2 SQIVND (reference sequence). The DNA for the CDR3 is TGTGCCAGTAGTATACGGGACTTCCTATCCTACGAGCAGTACTTC. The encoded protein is CASSIRDFLSYEQYF.

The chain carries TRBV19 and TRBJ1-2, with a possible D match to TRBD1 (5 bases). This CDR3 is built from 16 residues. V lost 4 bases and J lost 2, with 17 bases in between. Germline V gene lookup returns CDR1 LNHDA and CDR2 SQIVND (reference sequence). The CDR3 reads CASSRATATPNYGYTF. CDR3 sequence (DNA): TGTGCCAGTAGTAGAGCGACAGCCACTCCGAACTATGGCTACACCTTC.

This CDR3 is CASSRFTNPLHF. In nucleotides, the CDR3 is TGTGCCAGCAGCCGGTTTACGAACCCGCTCCACTTT. The chain combines TRBV28 with TRBJ1-6; D gene ambiguous. V lost 6 bases to trimming and J lost 16 bases, with 16 bases between them. This CDR3 comprises 12 residues. Germline V gives CDR1 MDHEN, CDR2 SYDVKM.

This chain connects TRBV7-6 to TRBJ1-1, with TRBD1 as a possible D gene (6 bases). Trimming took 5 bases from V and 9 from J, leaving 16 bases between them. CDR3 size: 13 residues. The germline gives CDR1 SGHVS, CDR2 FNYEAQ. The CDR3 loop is CASSRDNTGQAFF. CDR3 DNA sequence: TGTGCCAGCAGCAGGGACAATACGGGTCAAGCTTTCTTT.

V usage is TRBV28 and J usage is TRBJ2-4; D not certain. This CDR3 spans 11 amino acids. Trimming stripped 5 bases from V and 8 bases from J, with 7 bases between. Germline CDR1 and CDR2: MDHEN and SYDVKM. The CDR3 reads CASSHPDIQYF. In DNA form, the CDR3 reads TGTGCCAGCAGTCACCCGGACATTCAGTACTTC. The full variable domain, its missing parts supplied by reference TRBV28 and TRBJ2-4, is DVKVTQSSRYLVKRTGEKVFLECVQDMDHENMFWYRQDPGLGLRLIYFSYDVKMKEKGDIPEGYSVSREKKERFSLILESASTNQTSMYLCASSHPDIQYFGAGTRLSVL.

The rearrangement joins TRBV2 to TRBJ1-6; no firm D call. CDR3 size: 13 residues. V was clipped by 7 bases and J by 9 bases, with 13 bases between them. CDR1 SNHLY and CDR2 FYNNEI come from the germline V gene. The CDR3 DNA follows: TGTGCCAGCACCGATCGGTCGGGTTCACCCCTCCACTTT. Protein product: CASTDRSGSPLHF.

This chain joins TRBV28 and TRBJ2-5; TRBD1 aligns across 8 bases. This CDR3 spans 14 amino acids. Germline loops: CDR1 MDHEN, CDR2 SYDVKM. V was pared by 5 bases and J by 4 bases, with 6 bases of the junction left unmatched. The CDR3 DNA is TGTGCCAGCAGTCCCGGACAGGGACGAGAGACCCAGTACTTC. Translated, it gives CASSPGQGRETQYF. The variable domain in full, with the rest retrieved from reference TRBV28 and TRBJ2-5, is DVKVTQSSRYLVKRTGEKVFLECVQDMDHENMFWYRQDPGLGLRLIYFSYDVKMKEKGDIPEGYSVSREKKERFSLILESASTNQTSMYLCASSPGQGRETQYFGPGTRLLVL.

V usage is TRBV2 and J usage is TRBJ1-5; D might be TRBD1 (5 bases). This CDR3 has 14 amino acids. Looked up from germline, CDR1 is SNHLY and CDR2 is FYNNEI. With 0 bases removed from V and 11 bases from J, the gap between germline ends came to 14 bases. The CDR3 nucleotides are TGTGCCAGCAGTGAAGCGCGGCTGGGGGGTTCCCAGCATTTT. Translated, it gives CASSEARLGGSQHF.

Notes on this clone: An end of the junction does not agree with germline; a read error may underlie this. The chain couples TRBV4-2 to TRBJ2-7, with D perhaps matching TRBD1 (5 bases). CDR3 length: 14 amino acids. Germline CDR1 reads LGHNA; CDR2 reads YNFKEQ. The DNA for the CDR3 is TGTGCCAGCAGTCAAGGGGCTCTCTCCTACGAGCAGTACTTC. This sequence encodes CASSQGALSYEQYF.

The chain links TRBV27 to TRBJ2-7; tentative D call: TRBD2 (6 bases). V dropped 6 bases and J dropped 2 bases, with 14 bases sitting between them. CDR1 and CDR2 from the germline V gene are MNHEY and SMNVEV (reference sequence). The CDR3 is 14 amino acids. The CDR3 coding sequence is TGTGCCAGCAGCCGATCGGGGGTTCCCTACGAGCAGTACTTC. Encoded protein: CASSRSGVPYEQYF.